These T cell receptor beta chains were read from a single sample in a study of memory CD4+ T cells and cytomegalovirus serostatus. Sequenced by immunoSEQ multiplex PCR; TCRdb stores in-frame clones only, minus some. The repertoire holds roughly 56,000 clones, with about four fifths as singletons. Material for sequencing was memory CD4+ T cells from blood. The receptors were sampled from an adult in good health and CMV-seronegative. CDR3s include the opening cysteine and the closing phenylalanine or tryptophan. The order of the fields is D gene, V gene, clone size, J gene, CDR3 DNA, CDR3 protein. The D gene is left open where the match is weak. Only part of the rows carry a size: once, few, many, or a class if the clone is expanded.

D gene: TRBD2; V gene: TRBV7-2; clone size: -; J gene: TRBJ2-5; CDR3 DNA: TGTGCCAGCACCCTAGCGGGGACCCAGTACTTC; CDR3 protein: CASTLAGTQYF
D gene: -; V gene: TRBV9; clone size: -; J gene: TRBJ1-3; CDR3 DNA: TGTGCCAGCAGCGTAGACCCTGCTTCCACTGGAAACACCATATATTTT; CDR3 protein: CASSVDPASTGNTIYF
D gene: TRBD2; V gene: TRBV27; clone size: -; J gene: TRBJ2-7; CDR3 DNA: TGTGCCAGCAGTTTTCTGGGGGGGGACTACGAGCAGTACTTC; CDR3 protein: CASSFLGGDYEQYF
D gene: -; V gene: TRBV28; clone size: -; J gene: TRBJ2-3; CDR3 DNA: TGTGCCAGTGGAATGGGGTCCACAGATACGCAGTATTTT; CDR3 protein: CASGMGSTDTQYF
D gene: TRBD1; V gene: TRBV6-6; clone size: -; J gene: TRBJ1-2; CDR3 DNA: TGTGCCAGCACCCCTCAGGACAGGTATCAATATGGCTACACCTTC; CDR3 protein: CASTPQDRYQYGYTF
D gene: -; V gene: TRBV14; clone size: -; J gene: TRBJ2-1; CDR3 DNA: TGTGCCAGCAGCCAATGGGAGGGGGCCCATGAGCAGTTCTTC; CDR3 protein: CASSQWEGAHEQFF
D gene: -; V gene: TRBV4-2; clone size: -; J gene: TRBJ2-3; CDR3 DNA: TGTGCCAGCAGCCCGGGAGCAGCTCAAGATACGCAGTATTTT; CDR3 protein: CASSPGAAQDTQYF
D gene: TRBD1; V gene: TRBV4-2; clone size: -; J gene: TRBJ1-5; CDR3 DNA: TGTGCCAGCAGCCAATTCGACAGGGTTCATCAGCCCCAGCATTTT; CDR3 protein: CASSQFDRVHQPQHF
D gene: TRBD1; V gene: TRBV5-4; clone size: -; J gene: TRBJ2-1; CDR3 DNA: TGTGCCAGCAGCACCGCCGGGACAGATCCTTTCAATGAGCAGTTCTTC; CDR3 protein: CASSTAGTDPFNEQFF
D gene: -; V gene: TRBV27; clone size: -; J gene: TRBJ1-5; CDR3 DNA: TGTGCCAGCAGTCCGGTGGGGGGGGCAGCCCAGCATTTT; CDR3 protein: CASSPVGGAAQHF
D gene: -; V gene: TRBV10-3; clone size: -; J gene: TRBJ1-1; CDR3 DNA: TGTGCCATCAGTGACGGAGTGAACACTGAAGCTTTCTTT; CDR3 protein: CAISDGVNTEAFF
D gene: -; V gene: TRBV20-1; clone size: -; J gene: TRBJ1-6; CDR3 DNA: TGCAGTGCTAGAGACCCGCCCGCCCTCCACTTT; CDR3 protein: CSARDPPALHF
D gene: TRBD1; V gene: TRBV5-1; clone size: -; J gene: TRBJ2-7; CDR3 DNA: TGCGCCAGCAGCGGGGGACAGGGTTCCTACGAGCAGTACTTC; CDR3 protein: CASSGGQGSYEQYF
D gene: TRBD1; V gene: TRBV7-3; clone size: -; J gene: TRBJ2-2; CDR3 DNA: TGTGCCAGCAGCGAACAGGGGGCTAGTGGGGAGCTGTTTTTT; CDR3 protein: CASSEQGASGELFF
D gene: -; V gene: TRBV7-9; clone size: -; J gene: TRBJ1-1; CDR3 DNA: TGTGCCAGCAGCTCCGTAGCCGGACAGAACACTGAAGCTTTCTTT; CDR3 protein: CASSSVAGQNTEAFF
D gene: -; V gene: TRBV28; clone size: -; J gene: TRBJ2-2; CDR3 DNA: TGTGCCAGCAGTTTTAACACAGGGCACGCCGGGGAGCTGTTTTTT; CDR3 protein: CASSFNTGHAGELFF
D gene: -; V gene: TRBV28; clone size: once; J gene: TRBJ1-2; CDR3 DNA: TGTGCCGGCTATACCGGGACACCCAACTATGGCTACACCTTC; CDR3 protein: CAGYTGTPNYGYTF
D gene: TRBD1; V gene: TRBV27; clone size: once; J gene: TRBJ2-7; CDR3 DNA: TGTGCCAGCAGGACAGGGGGAGGTCTCGAGCAGTACTTC; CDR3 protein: CASRTGGGLEQYF
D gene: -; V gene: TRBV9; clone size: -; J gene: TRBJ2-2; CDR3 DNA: TGTGCCAGCAGCGTAGAGGGCAGGGGCACAACCGGGGAGCTGTTTTTT; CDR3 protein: CASSVEGRGTTGELFF
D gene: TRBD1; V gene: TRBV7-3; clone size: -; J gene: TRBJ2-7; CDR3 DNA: TGTGCCAGCAGCTTATCCGGACAGGATTACGAGCAGTACTTC; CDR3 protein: CASSLSGQDYEQYF
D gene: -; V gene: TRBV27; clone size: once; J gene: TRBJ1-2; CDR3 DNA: TGTGCCAGCAGTTTATCCCAAGGGCCCCTACAGTGGTACACCTTC; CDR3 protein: CASSLSQGPLQWYTF
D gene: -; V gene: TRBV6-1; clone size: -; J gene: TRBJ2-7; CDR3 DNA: TGTGCCAGCGTGACCGGGGCACGGCAGTACTTC; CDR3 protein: CASVTGARQYF
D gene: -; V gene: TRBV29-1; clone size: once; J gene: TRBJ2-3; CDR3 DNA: TGCAGCGTACCTCTTACAGGGAGCGCAGATACGCAGTATTTT; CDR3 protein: CSVPLTGSADTQYF
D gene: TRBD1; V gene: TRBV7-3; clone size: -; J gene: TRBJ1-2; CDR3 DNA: TGTGCCAGCAGCTTAACGGACAGGGCCACGGCGGGCTACACCTTC; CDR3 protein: CASSLTDRATAGYTF
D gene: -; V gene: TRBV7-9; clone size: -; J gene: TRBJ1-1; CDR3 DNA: TGTGCCAGCAGCTTAGCCGGGGGGGTTAGGGGCACTGAAGCTTTCTTT; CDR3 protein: CASSLAGGVRGTEAFF
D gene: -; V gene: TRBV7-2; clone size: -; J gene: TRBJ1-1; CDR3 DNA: TGTGCCAGCAGCTTAGCGAGGAAGGGTGGGAACACTGAAGCTTTCTTT; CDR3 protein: CASSLARKGGNTEAFF
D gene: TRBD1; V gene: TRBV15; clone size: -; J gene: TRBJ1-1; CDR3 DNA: TGTGCCACCGCTCGGGGCAGGGGGGCAGTGACTGAAGCTTTCTTT; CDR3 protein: CATARGRGAVTEAFF
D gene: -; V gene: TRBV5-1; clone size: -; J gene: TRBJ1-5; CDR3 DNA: TGCGCCAGCAGCTCGGGAGTCCTAAATCAGCCCCAGCATTTT; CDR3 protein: CASSSGVLNQPQHF